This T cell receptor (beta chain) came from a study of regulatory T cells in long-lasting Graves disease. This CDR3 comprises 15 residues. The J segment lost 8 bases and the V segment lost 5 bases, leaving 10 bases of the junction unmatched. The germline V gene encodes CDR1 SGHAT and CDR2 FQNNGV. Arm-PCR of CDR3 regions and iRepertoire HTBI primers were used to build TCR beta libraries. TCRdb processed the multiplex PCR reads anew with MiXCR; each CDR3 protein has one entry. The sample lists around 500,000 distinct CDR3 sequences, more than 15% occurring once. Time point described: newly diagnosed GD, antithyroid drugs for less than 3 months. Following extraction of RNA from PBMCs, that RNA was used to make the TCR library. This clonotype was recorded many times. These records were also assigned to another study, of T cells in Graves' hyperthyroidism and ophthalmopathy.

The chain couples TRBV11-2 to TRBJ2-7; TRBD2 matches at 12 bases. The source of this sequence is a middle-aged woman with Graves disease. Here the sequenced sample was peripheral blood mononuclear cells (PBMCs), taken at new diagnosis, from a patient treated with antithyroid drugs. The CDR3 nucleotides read TGTGCCAGCAGCCCCCTCGGCACTAGCGGGGGGCAGCAGTACTTC. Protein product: CASSPLGTSGGQQYF. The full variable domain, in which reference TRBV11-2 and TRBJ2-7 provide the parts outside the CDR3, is EAGVAQSPRYKIIEKRQSVAFWCNPISGHATLYWYQQILGQGPKLLIQFQNNGVVDDSQLPKDRFSAERLKGVDSTLKIQPAKLEDSAVYLCASSPLGTSGGQQYFGPGTRLTVT.